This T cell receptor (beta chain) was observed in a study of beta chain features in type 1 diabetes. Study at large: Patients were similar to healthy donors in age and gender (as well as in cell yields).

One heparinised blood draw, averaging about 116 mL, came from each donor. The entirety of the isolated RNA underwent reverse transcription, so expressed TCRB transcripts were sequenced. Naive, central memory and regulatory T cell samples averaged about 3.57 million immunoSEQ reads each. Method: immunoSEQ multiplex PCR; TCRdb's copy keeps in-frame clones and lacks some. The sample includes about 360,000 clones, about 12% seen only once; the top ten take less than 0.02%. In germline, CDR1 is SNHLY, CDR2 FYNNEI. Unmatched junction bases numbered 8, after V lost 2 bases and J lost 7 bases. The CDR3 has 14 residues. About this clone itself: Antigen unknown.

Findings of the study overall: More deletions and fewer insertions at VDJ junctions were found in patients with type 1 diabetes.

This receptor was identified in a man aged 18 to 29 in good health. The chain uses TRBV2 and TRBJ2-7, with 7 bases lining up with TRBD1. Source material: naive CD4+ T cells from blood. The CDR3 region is CASSEWGTVGEQYF. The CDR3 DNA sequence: TGTGCCAGCAGTGAATGGGGGACAGTGGGGGAGCAGTACTTC. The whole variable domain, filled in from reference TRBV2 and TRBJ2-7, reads EPEVTQTPSHQVTQMGQEVILRCVPISNHLYFYWYRQILGQKVEFLVSFYNNEISEKSEIFDDQFSVERPDGSNFTLKIRSTKLEDSAMYFCASSEWGTVGEQYFGPGTRLTVT.